The 12 T cell receptor beta chains below all came from one sample that was sequenced in a study of shared clonotypes between healthy human individuals. Profiled with immunoSEQ multiplex PCR; TCRdb holds only in-frame clones, not every one. The table includes fewer than 200,000 clones, over 85% detected once. Sequencing was performed on naive CD4+ T cells sorted from blood. Subset reported: CD45RA+ positively selected. These receptors were collected from a woman in her 30s in good health.

The CDR3, as DNA: TGCGCCAGCAGCCAAGGACCGGGACAGGTCTACGAGCAGTACTTC. Its translation: CASSQGPGQVYEQYF. The J gene is TRBJ2-7, the V gene TRBV4-1, with 8 bases fitting TRBD1. The germline gives CDR1 MGHRA, CDR2 YSYEKL. There are 15 residues in the CDR3. V lost 1 base to trimming and J lost 3 bases; unmatched junction nucleotides: 5.

DNA of the CDR3: TGTGCCAGCAGTTCAGGGGGCGCGGACTATGGCTACACCTTC. It specifies CASSSGGADYGYTF. This chain links TRBV28 with TRBJ1-2, with TRBD1 matching 8 bases. The CDR3 runs 14 residues. Trimming at V came to 4 bases and at J to 3 bases, leaving 4 bases not matched to a gene. Germline lookup yields CDR1 MDHEN and CDR2 SYDVKM.

This rearrangement joins TRBV4-1 to TRBJ2-7; 12 bases line up with TRBD2. CDR1 is MGHRA, CDR2 YSYEKL, per germline. The CDR3 sequence is 15 residues long. V shed 0 bases, J shed 6 bases, and the junction held 3 bases outside the gene matches. The CDR3 DNA follows: TGCGCCAGCAGCCAAGACCTAGCGGGAGGGCGCGAGCAGTACTTC. As protein: CASSQDLAGGREQYF.

This clone was seen once. The chain couples TRBV28 to TRBJ2-7; possible D gene TRBD2, 9 bases. Looked up from germline, CDR1 is MDHEN and CDR2 is SYDVKM. The ends were cut back, 5 bases at V and 5 bases at J, with 28 bases in the middle. The CDR3 loop spans 18 amino acids. CDR3 sequence (DNA): TGTGCCAGCAGTCTTGCGGCTAGCGGGACAGGACCGAGGCACGAGCAGTACTTC. This gives the protein CASSLAASGTGPRHEQYF.

This chain uses TRBV5-1 with TRBJ1-2; tentative D call: TRBD1 (5 bases). Deletions cut 5 bases from V and 3 bases from J, with 17 bases between. The germline gives CDR1 SGHRS, CDR2 YFSETQ. The CDR3 runs 15 residues. The CDR3 loop reads CASRQGPEYHYGYTF. The CDR3 DNA reads TGCGCCAGCAGGCAGGGACCGGAATATCACTATGGCTACACCTTC. Based on the CDR3 plus reference TRBV5-1 and TRBJ1-2, the full variable domain is KAGVTQTPRYLIKTRGQQVTLSCSPISGHRSVSWYQQTPGQGLQFLFEYFSETQRNKGNFPGRFSGRQFSNSRSEMNVSTLELGDSALYLCASRQGPEYHYGYTFGSGTRLTVV.

V usage is TRBV9 and J usage is TRBJ1-4; TRBD1 matches at 7 bases. The CDR3 spans 16 residues. Per germline, CDR1 SGDLS and CDR2 YYNGEE. The J segment lost 8 bases and the V segment lost 0 bases, leaving 10 bases of the junction unmatched. This CDR3 is CASSVGASGGGEKLFF. Here the CDR3 DNA reads TGTGCCAGCAGCGTAGGAGCTTCAGGGGGAGGGGAAAAACTGTTTTTT.

The chain recombines TRBV28 with TRBJ2-7; perhaps TRBD1 as D (5 bases). The CDR3 sequence is 14 residues long. Trimming stripped 1 base from V and 2 bases from J, with 9 bases between. Looked up from germline, CDR1 is MDHEN and CDR2 is SYDVKM. The CDR3 region has the DNA TGTGCCAGCAGTTTATCCAGGGCGCCCTACGAGCAGTACTTC. The encoded protein is CASSLSRAPYEQYF. Complete variable domain (other parts from reference TRBV28 and TRBJ2-7): DVKVTQSSRYLVKRTGEKVFLECVQDMDHENMFWYRQDPGLGLRLIYFSYDVKMKEKGDIPEGYSVSREKKERFSLILESASTNQTSMYLCASSLSRAPYEQYFGPGTRLTVT.

The chain has TRBV4-1 and TRBJ1-4; D gene unclear. Trimming removed 0 bases at V and 3 bases at J, with 8 bases between. The CDR3 contains 15 residues. Germline loops: CDR1 MGHRA, CDR2 YSYEKL. CDR3 sequence (DNA): TGCGCCAGCAGCCAAGATTGGGTTGCTAATGAAAAACTGTTTTTT. It translates to CASSQDWVANEKLFF.

CDR3 sequence reads: CAISGTGDAETQYF. The CDR3 DNA sequence: TGTGCCATCAGCGGGACAGGGGATGCAGAGACCCAGTACTTC. This rearrangement joins TRBV10-3 to TRBJ2-5; 10 nucleotides line up with TRBD1. Per the germline V gene, CDR1 is ENHRY and CDR2 is SYGVKD. Unmatched junction bases numbered 5, after V lost 6 bases and J lost 4 bases. CDR3 size: 14 residues.

This chain joins TRBV18 and TRBJ1-4; tentative D call: TRBD1 (6 bases). This CDR3 has 14 residues. The V gene's germline CDR1 is KGHSH and CDR2 LQKENI. V lost 6 bases and J lost 5, with 13 bases in between. The chain's CDR3 is CASSLWDKNEKLFF. The CDR3 DNA follows: TGTGCCAGCTCCCTTTGGGACAAGAATGAAAAACTGTTTTTT.

This chain links TRBV18 with TRBJ1-2, with D perhaps TRBD1 (6 bases). Trimming took off 4 bases at V and 4 bases at J, with 16 bases between the two ends. CDR1 and CDR2 from the germline V gene are KGHSH and LQKENI. CDR3 length equals 15 residues. CDR3: CASSQTQGSAYGYTF. Here the CDR3 DNA reads TGTGCCAGCTCACAGACACAGGGCTCAGCCTATGGCTACACCTTC.

This sequence joins TRBV9 and TRBJ2-7, with a tentative D call TRBD2 (6 bases). From germline, CDR1 is SGDLS and CDR2 YYNGEE. V was cut by 4 bases and J by 3 bases, with 17 bases left in between. The CDR3 loop spans 15 amino acids. For the CDR3, the DNA is TGTGCCAGCAGCACCACGGACGGGGGAAACTACGAGCAGTACTTC. Its protein product is CASSTTDGGNYEQYF.